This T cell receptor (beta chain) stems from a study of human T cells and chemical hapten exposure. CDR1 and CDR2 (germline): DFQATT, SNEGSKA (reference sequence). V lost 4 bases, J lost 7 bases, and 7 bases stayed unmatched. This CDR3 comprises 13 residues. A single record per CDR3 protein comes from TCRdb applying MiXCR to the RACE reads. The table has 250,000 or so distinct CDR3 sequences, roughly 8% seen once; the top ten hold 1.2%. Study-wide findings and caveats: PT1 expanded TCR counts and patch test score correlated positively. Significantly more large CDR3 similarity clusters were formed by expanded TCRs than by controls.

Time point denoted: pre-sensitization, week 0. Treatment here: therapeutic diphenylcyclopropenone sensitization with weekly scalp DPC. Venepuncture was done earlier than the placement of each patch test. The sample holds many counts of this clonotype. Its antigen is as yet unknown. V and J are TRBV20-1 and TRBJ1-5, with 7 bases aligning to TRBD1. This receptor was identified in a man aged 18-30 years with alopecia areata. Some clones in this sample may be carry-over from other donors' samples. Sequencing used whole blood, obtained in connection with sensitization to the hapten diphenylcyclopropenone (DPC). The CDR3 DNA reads TGCAGTGCTACTTTTACAGGGGACCAGCCCCAGCATTTT. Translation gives CSATFTGDQPQHF.